This passage covers 29 T cell receptor beta chains from one sample sequenced in a study of Graves' ophthalmopathy and Graves' hyperthyroidism. RNA transcripts provided the template for amplifying TCR beta CDR3 regions. First-round RT-PCR with HTBI primers preceded a second-round multiplex PCR. TCRdb used MiXCR to reprocess the multiplex PCR reads, holding one entry per CDR3 protein. The sample includes 360,000 or so distinct CDR3 sequences, approximately 16% of them seen just once. The sample taken for sequencing was peripheral blood. These receptors all come from a woman aged 18-35 years with Graves' ophthalmopathy.

This clonotype was seen at least ten times. The chain is built from TRBV29-1 and TRBJ2-5; possible D gene TRBD2, 6 bases. The CDR3 has 12 residues. The V end lost 7 bases, the J end lost 5 bases, and 14 bases lay between the germline ends. Germline V gene lookup returns CDR1 SQVTM and CDR2 ANQGSEA. This chain's CDR3 is CSAKRAGETQYF. DNA of the CDR3: TGCAGCGCTAAGAGGGCGGGGGAGACCCAGTACTTC.

This clonotype has ten or more counts. The V call is TRBV19, the J call TRBJ1-1, with 7 bases lining up with TRBD1. Germline values: CDR1 LNHDA, CDR2 SQIVND (reference sequence). The trim removed 0 bases at V and 5 bases at J, leaving 12 bases unmatched. This CDR3 has 17 residues. Written as DNA, the CDR3 is TGTGCCAGTAGTATAGATCTATATGGACAGGAGCGGACTGAAGCTTTCTTT. It specifies CASSIDLYGQERTEAFF.

In this sample, this clonotype turned up many times. The chain employs TRBV19 and TRBJ2-5; 13 bases are a match to TRBD2. Germline V gives CDR1 LNHDA, CDR2 SQIVND (reference sequence). V was pared by 6 bases and J by 5 bases, with 9 bases of the junction left unmatched. CDR3 size: 16 residues. CDR3 amino acids: CASSIWTSGSVETQYF. The CDR3 nucleotides read TGTGCCAGTAGCATCTGGACTAGCGGGAGTGTGGAGACCCAGTACTTC.

This clonotype was counted many times. The V call is TRBV11-3, the J call TRBJ2-2; 8 bases map to TRBD2. This CDR3 region has 16 residues. Losses at the gene ends were 2 bases for V and 4 bases for J; bases not matched to a gene: 6. Germline lookup yields CDR1 SGHNT and CDR2 YENEEA. The CDR3, as DNA: TGTGCCAGCAGCTTACACCAAGCGGGGGTCACCGGGGAGCTGTTTTTT. Its translation is CASSLHQAGVTGELFF.

This clonotype was counted many times. This chain joins TRBV27 and TRBJ1-2, with a weak D call TRBD1 (5 bases). Per the germline V gene, CDR1 is MNHEY and CDR2 is SMNVEV (reference sequence). Trimming removed 8 bases from V and 14 bases from J, with 21 bases in between. The CDR3 contains 12 residues. The CDR3 spells CASRGEGRSDTF. CDR3 coding DNA: TGTGCCAGCCGGGGAGAGGGACGGAGTGATACCTTC.

This clonotype was observed at least ten times. The chain employs TRBV14 and TRBJ2-7; TRBD2 matches at 7 bases. Losses at the gene ends were 2 bases for V and 2 bases for J; bases not matched to a gene: 6. CDR1 is SGHDN, CDR2 FVKESK, per germline. The length of the CDR3 is 15 residues. CDR3 region: CASSQLLAPPYEQYF. In DNA, the CDR3 is TGTGCCAGCAGCCAACTACTAGCGCCTCCCTACGAGCAGTACTTC.

This clonotype was observed at least ten times. The V gene is TRBV6-2 or TRBV6-3, the J gene TRBJ2-7, with D possibly being TRBD2 (5 bases). Germline CDR1 reads MNHEY; CDR2 reads SVGEGT. Trimming took 6 bases from V and 0 from J, leaving 12 bases between them. The CDR3 loop spans 14 amino acids. The CDR3 protein is CASRVAPSSYEQYF. The CDR3 DNA is TGTGCCAGCAGGGTAGCGCCATCCTCCTACGAGCAGTACTTC.

This clonotype showed up many times. The V gene is TRBV12-3 or TRBV12-4, the J gene TRBJ1-5; a weak D match, TRBD1 (5 bases). The CDR3 loop spans 16 amino acids. Trimming took 5 bases from V and 1 from J, leaving 15 bases between them. The CDR3 sequence: CASSPWQGRSNQPQHF. Written as DNA, the CDR3 is TGTGCCAGCAGTCCTTGGCAGGGTAGGAGCAATCAGCCCCAGCATTTT.

V is TRBV19 and J is TRBJ2-2; no clear D. Trimming pared 1 base from V and 6 bases from J, leaving 9 bases between. CDR3 length equals 14 residues. The germline CDR1 and CDR2 sequences are LNHDA and SQIVND (reference sequence). The DNA of the CDR3 is TGTGCCAGTAGTATAGGGAATACAGCCGGGGAGCTGTTTTTT. Translated: CASSIGNTAGELFF.

This clonotype was counted at least ten times. The rearrangement uses TRBV6-4 and TRBJ1-1, with a tentative D call TRBD1 (5 bases). The germline V gene encodes CDR1 MRHNA and CDR2 SNTAGT. The V end was cut by 10 bases, the J end by 1 base, with 13 bases between. The CDR3 totals 13 residues. CDR3 residues: CATSAGWNTEAFF. CDR3 sequence (DNA): TGTGCCACCTCCGCAGGGTGGAACACTGAAGCTTTCTTT.

V usage is TRBV27 and J usage is TRBJ2-2; D is perhaps TRBD2 (6 bases). V dropped 8 bases and J dropped 5 bases, with 15 bases sitting between them. This CDR3 is built from 14 residues. The germline V gene encodes CDR1 MNHEY and CDR2 SMNVEV (reference sequence). The DNA of the CDR3 is TGTGCCAGCGGTTACGGGGCGGGAACCGGGGAGCTGTTTTTT. This sequence encodes CASGYGAGTGELFF.

The sample holds many counts of this clonotype. The chain uses TRBV11-2 and TRBJ2-1; D is perhaps TRBD1 (5 bases). Per the germline V gene, CDR1 is SGHAT and CDR2 is FQNNGV. With 8 bases removed from V and 1 base from J, the gap between germline ends came to 15 bases. This CDR3 spans 15 amino acids. CDR3 protein: CASGNRQLSYNEQFF. CDR3 DNA: TGTGCCAGCGGGAACAGGCAATTATCCTACAATGAGCAGTTCTTC.

V and J are TRBV29-1 and TRBJ1-1, with D unresolved. V lost 6 bases, J lost 5 bases, and 16 bases lay in between. This CDR3 region has 13 residues. Germline assignment: CDR1 SQVTM and CDR2 ANQGSEA. The CDR3: CSVFRQSGTEAFF. The CDR3 bases are TGCAGCGTGTTTCGGCAGTCTGGAACTGAAGCTTTCTTT.

This clonotype was seen only a few times. V is TRBV30 and J is TRBJ2-3, with D tentatively TRBD1 (5 bases). Germline lookup yields CDR1 GTSNPN and CDR2 SVGIG (reference sequence). CDR3 length: 15 residues. V lost 0 bases to trimming and J lost 3 bases, with 13 bases between them. The chain's CDR3 is CAWSVREFTTDTQYF. The CDR3 nucleotides are TGTGCCTGGAGTGTCAGGGAATTCACGACAGATACGCAGTATTTT. The full variable domain, its missing parts supplied by reference TRBV30 and TRBJ2-3, is SQTIHQWPATLVQPVGSPLSLECTVEGTSNPNLYWYRQAAGRGLQLLFYSVGIGQISSEVPQNLSASRPQDRQFILSSKKLLLSDSGFYLCAWSVREFTTDTQYFGPGTRLTVL.

The chain employs TRBV6-1 and TRBJ2-5, with 10 bases identical to TRBD2. CDR1 and CDR2 from the germline V gene are MNHNS and SASEGT. J was trimmed by 2 bases and V by 7 bases; bases with no gene match: 10. The CDR3 runs to 16 residues. In DNA, the CDR3 is TGTGCCAGCACGACCAAGCGGGGGGGCCTTCAAGAGACCCAGTACTTC. It is translated as CASTTKRGGLQETQYF.

This clonotype was counted ten times or more. The CDR3 region is CSARDPGQGAYEQYF. CDR3 DNA: TGCAGTGCTAGAGATCCGGGACAGGGGGCCTACGAGCAGTACTTC. This chain links TRBV20-1 with TRBJ2-7, with 11 positions matching TRBD1. The germline V gene has CDR1 DFQATT and CDR2 SNEGSKA (reference sequence). The V and J ends lost 0 bases and 2 bases, in that order; junction bases with no gene match: 3. The CDR3 loop spans 15 amino acids.

The sample holds many counts of this clonotype. V is TRBV7-2 and J is TRBJ2-5; D gene ambiguous. V was pared by 4 bases and J by 1 base, with 10 bases between. This CDR3 is built from 14 residues. Germline V lookup: CDR1 SGHTA, CDR2 FQGNSA. CDR3 loop: CASSSPRFQETQYF. CDR3 coding DNA: TGTGCCAGCAGCTCCCCTAGGTTCCAAGAGACCCAGTACTTC.

This clonotype occurred many times. The chain links TRBV20-1 to TRBJ2-2; D is undetermined. CDR1 is DFQATT, CDR2 SNEGSKA, per germline (reference sequence). This CDR3 is 16 amino acids long. The V end was cut by 0 bases, the J end by 5 bases, with 16 bases between. CDR3 residues: CSARDRRQVGTGELFF. The DNA for the CDR3 is TGCAGTGCTAGAGATCGTCGCCAGGTGGGGACCGGGGAGCTGTTTTTT.

The V call is TRBV5-1, the J call TRBJ2-7; TRBD2 matches 8 bases. Looked up from germline, CDR1 is SGHRS and CDR2 is YFSETQ. There are 12 residues in the CDR3. With V trimmed by 4 bases and J by 7 bases, 4 bases remained unmatched. CDR3: CASSLTSAEQYF. DNA of the CDR3: TGCGCCAGCAGCCTGACTAGCGCGGAGCAGTACTTC.

This clonotype appeared many times. The chain joins TRBV28 to TRBJ1-2; TRBD1 agrees at 9 bases. In germline, CDR1 is MDHEN, CDR2 SYDVKM. This CDR3 spans 15 amino acids. Trimming cost V 6 bases and J 2 bases; bases outside gene matches: 7. This chain's CDR3 is CASRAPTGGNYGYTF. The CDR3 DNA reads TGTGCCAGCAGGGCCCCGACAGGGGGAAACTATGGCTACACCTTC.

The chain recombines TRBV11-2 with TRBJ2-7, with TRBD2 matching over 14 bases. CDR1 and CDR2 from the germline V gene are SGHAT and FQNNGV. Trimming removed 5 bases from V and 2 bases from J; junction bases left unmatched: 8. The CDR3 is 17 amino acids. As DNA, the CDR3 is TGTGCCAGCAGCCCTCCGGGACTAGCGGGGGCCCCCTACGAGCAGTACTTC. Protein: CASSPPGLAGAPYEQYF.

This clonotype was counted ten times or more. The gene calls are TRBV27 and TRBJ2-5, with a tentative D call TRBD1 (6 bases). V was shortened by 4 bases and J by 5 bases, with 17 bases between the two germline ends. The length of the CDR3 is 15 residues. The V gene's germline CDR1 is MNHEY and CDR2 SMNVEV (reference sequence). In DNA, the CDR3 is TGTGCCAGCAGTTCCCCGACCAGGGGTGGGGAGACCCAGTACTTC. It yields the protein CASSSPTRGGETQYF.

This clonotype was counted at least ten times. This chain connects TRBV4-3 to TRBJ2-7; 8 nucleotides agree with TRBD1. V lost 5 bases, J lost 2 bases, and 5 bases stayed unmatched. Germline lookup yields CDR1 LGHNA and CDR2 YSLEER. The CDR3 covers 14 residues. CDR3 sequence: CASSIGQGPYEQYF. In DNA form, the CDR3 reads TGCGCCAGCAGCATCGGACAGGGCCCCTACGAGCAGTACTTC.

This clonotype was observed many times. The gene calls are TRBV6-9 and TRBJ1-3; perhaps TRBD1 as D (6 bases). Germline V gene lookup returns CDR1 MNHGY and CDR2 SVAAGI. The CDR3 covers 14 residues. Trimming took off 6 bases at V and 0 bases at J, with 9 bases between the two ends. The CDR3 DNA reads as TGTGCCAGCAGGCACAGGGCCTCTGGAAACACCATATATTTT. Its translation: CASRHRASGNTIYF.

This chain connects TRBV7-2 to TRBJ2-7; perhaps D is TRBD1 or TRBD2 (5 bases each). Germline V gene sequence: CDR1 SGHTA, CDR2 FQGNSA. V was clipped by 2 bases and J by 6 bases, with 14 bases between them. The CDR3 loop spans 14 amino acids. The CDR3 protein is CASSLNQGLAEQYF. CDR3 DNA sequence: TGTGCCAGCAGCTTAAATCAGGGTCTAGCCGAGCAGTACTTC.

This clonotype was detected many times. The chain combines TRBV20-1 with TRBJ2-7, with 7 bases matching TRBD2. Germline CDR1 DFQATT, CDR2 SNEGSKA (reference sequence). With V trimmed by 6 bases and J by 9 bases, 5 bases remained unmatched. The CDR3 contains 10 residues. CDR3 residues: CSATWGGQYF. Here the CDR3 DNA reads TGCAGTGCCACCTGGGGGGGGCAGTACTTC.

The sample holds many counts of this clonotype. The gene calls are TRBV7-3 and TRBJ2-2; 7 nucleotides line up with TRBD1. V was clipped by 5 bases and J by 6 bases; unmatched bases: 3. The CDR3 is 13 amino acids. CDR1 and CDR2 from the germline V gene are SGHTA and FQGTGA. The CDR3 nucleotides read TGTGCCAGCAGCCCGAGGGGGCCCGGGGAGCTGTTTTTT. As protein: CASSPRGPGELFF. Looking up the rest from reference TRBV7-3 and TRBJ2-2 gives the full variable domain: GAGVSQTPSNKVTEKGKYVELRCDPISGHTALYWYRQSLGQGPEFLIYFQGTGAADDSGLPNDRFFAVRPEGSVSTLKIQRTERGDSAVYLCASSPRGPGELFFGEGSRLTVL.

Only a few counts were recorded for this clonotype. The genes are TRBV4-3 and TRBJ2-2; no firm D call. CDR1 is LGHNA and CDR2 is YSLEER in the germline V gene. The CDR3 is made up of 15 amino acids. The V and J ends lost 0 bases and 5 bases respectively, with 10 bases between them. CDR3 amino acids: CASSQETPTTGELFF. The CDR3 nucleotides read TGCGCCAGCAGCCAAGAAACCCCGACGACCGGGGAGCTGTTTTTT.

This clonotype came up many times. A much larger clone differs by one base, so this may be a read error. This chain uses TRBV6-1 with TRBJ1-1; D gene ambiguous. V lost 5 bases and J 4 bases, leaving 20 bases between the germline ends. Germline assignment: CDR1 MNHNS and CDR2 SASEGT. This CDR3 spans 16 amino acids. The CDR3 sequence: CASSPRFSEVSTEAFF. CDR3 nucleotide sequence: TGTGCCAGCAGTCCCCGATTCTCAGAGGTGAGCACTGAAGCTTTCTTT.